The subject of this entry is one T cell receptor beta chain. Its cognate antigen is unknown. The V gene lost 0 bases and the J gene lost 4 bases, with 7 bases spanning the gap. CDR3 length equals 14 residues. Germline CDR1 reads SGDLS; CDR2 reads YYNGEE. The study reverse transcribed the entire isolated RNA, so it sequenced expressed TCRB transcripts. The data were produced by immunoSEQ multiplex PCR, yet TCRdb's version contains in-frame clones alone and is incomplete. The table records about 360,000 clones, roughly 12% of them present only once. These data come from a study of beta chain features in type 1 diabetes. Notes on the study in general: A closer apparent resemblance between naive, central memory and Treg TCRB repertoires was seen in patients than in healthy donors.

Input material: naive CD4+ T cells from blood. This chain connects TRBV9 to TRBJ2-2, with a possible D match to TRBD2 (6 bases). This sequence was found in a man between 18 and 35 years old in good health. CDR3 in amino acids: CASSVVGGTGELFF. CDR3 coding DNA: TGTGCCAGCAGCGTAGTGGGGGGCACCGGGGAGCTGTTTTTT.